This is a list of T cell receptor beta chains from one sample in a study of CD8 T cells in ankylosing spondylitis. TCRdb processed the 5' RACE reads anew with MiXCR; each CDR3 protein has one entry. There are around 480,000 distinct CDR3 sequences in the sample; 17% occur only once, and around 0.92% lies in the top ten. The specimen sequenced was blood, either unsorted or a sorted T cell fraction (not recorded which). The receptors originated from a male donor with ankylosing spondylitis. The CDR3 runs from the conserved cysteine through the conserved F or W. D genes are given only for firm matches. Size values are once, few and many counts, or a class for expanded clones, and some rows have none.

>TRBV6-6|TRBJ2-1|NA|NA|12
TGTGCCAGCATTGGTGAGGGGAGTGAGCAGTTCTTC
CASIGEGSEQFF
>TRBV4-2|TRBJ2-7|TRBD2|few|16
TGTGCCAGCAGCCAAGCGCTAGCGGGAGGATCCTACGAGCAGTACTTC
CASSQALAGGSYEQYF
>TRBV24-1|TRBJ2-1|TRBD2|few|14
TGTGCCACCAGTCCTAGCGGGGGGTCTAATGAGCAGTTCTTC
CATSPSGGSNEQFF
>TRBV6-6|TRBJ1-2|NA|NA|13
TGTGCCAGCAGTAGACAGGAAAGTGGCGGCTACACCTTC
CASSRQESGGYTF
>TRBV7-7|TRBJ2-2|TRBD1|few|14
TGTGCCAGCAGTACGGGACAGAGTCCCGGGGAGCTGTTTTTT
CASSTGQSPGELFF
>TRBV20-1|TRBJ1-2|NA|NA|13
TGCAGTGCTAGAGACCAGGGAATGTGGGGCTACACCTTC
CSARDQGMWGYTF
>TRBV12-3/TRBV12-4|TRBJ2-7|NA|NA|12
TGTGCCAGCAGTTCTGGGAACTACGAGCAGTACTTC
CASSSGNYEQYF
>TRBV20-1|TRBJ1-2|NA|few|13
TGCAGTGTAAATAGGGGAATTAACTATGGCTACACCTTC
CSVNRGINYGYTF
>TRBV4-1|TRBJ2-1|NA|few|16
TGCGCCAGCAGCCAAGATAAGAGCGGTTTGTACAATGAGCAGTTCTTC
CASSQDKSGLYNEQFF
>TRBV2|TRBJ1-5|NA|NA|17
TGTGCCAGCGGCGGGGGCCTGGGGGACGGGGGGAATCAGCCCCAGCATTTT
CASGGGLGDGGNQPQHF